These 31 T cell receptor beta chains were sequenced from one sample in a study of T cells after posttransplantation cyclophosphamide. Cyclophosphamide on days +3 and +4 followed busulfan-fludarabine conditioning and a marrow graft. The assay was immunoSEQ multiplex PCR, and TCRdb's table has in-frame clones only and misses some. Among about 350 clones listed, 72% were seen once. This material consisted of CD8+ T cells sorted from PBMCs, taken after allogeneic stem cell transplant with posttransplant cyclophosphamide. Source of these receptors: a female patient between 50 and 60 years old who received an allogeneic stem cell transplant from a related donor, was CMV-positive, and had no GVHD. A share of the T cells may be of graft donor origin.

V is TRBV2 and J is TRBJ1-2; D may be TRBD1 (5 bases). Between the trimmed V and J ends, which lost 4 bases and 1 base, there was a span of 7 bases. The CDR3 runs 13 residues. Germline CDR1 reads SNHLY; CDR2 reads FYNNEI. The CDR3 DNA sequence: TGTGCCAGCAGTGGACAGAATAACTATGGCTACACCTTC. It is translated as CASSGQNNYGYTF.

V usage is TRBV19 and J usage is TRBJ2-1; 12 bases agree with TRBD2. This CDR3 contains 17 residues. Germline V lookup: CDR1 LNHDA, CDR2 SQIVND (reference sequence). V shed 5 bases and J 7 bases; nucleotides not matched to a gene: 12. The CDR3, as DNA: TGTGCCAGTAGTCCCTACCGACTAGCGGGAGCAAGAAATGAGCAGTTCTTC. Translating gives CASSPYRLAGARNEQFF. Filled out from reference TRBV19 and TRBJ2-1, the complete variable domain reads DGGITQSPKYLFRKEGQNVTLSCEQNLNHDAMYWYRQDPGQGLRLIYYSQIVNDFQKGDIAEGYSVSREKKESFPLTVTSAQKNPTAFYLCASSPYRLAGARNEQFFGPGTRLTVL.

This chain joins TRBV5-6 and TRBJ2-1; TRBD2 might be the D (5 bases). The germline V gene encodes CDR1 SGHDT and CDR2 YYEEEE. The CDR3 is made up of 15 amino acids. The ends were cut back, 5 bases at V and 4 bases at J, with 16 bases in the middle. The CDR3 spells CASSPGKVAYNEQFF. The CDR3 nucleotides are TGTGCCAGCAGTCCGGGGAAGGTAGCGTACAATGAGCAGTTCTTC.

J is TRBJ2-1 and V is TRBV5-1; TRBD2 agrees at 10 bases. The CDR3 covers 16 residues. Germline V CDR1 and CDR2: SGHRS, YFSETQ. J gave up 5 bases and V 3 bases, and 8 bases lay outside the gene matches. CDR3 coding DNA: TGCGCCAGCAGCTCCACTAGCGGGGTATTCAACAATGAGCAGTTCTTC. This translates into CASSSTSGVFNNEQFF. The whole variable domain, filled in from reference TRBV5-1 and TRBJ2-1, reads KAGVTQTPRYLIKTRGQQVTLSCSPISGHRSVSWYQQTPGQGLQFLFEYFSETQRNKGNFPGRFSGRQFSNSRSEMNVSTLELGDSALYLCASSSTSGVFNNEQFFGPGTRLTVL.

This chain joins TRBV6-1 and TRBJ2-3, with TRBD2 matching over 7 bases. V dropped 1 base and J dropped 2; count of bases not matched to a gene: 9. Germline V gene data show CDR1 as MNHNS and CDR2 as SASEGT. The CDR3 covers 17 residues. As DNA, the CDR3 is TGTGCCAGCAGTGAAGAGGGCGGGAGCGTCTCCACAGATACGCAGTATTTT. This encodes CASSEEGGSVSTDTQYF.

This clone is labeled as large. The genes are TRBV19 and TRBJ1-3, with D possibly being TRBD1 (5 bases). The CDR3 spans 15 residues. Deletions cut 7 bases from V and 0 bases from J, with 13 bases between. Germline loops: CDR1 LNHDA, CDR2 SQIVND (reference sequence). The CDR3 nucleotides are TGTGCCAGTAATCAGGGTGGCAACTCTGGAAACACCATATATTTT. Its translation: CASNQGGNSGNTIYF.

V usage is TRBV19 and J usage is TRBJ2-5; TRBD2 aligns across 9 bases. The trim removed 5 bases at V and 7 bases at J, leaving 8 bases unmatched. The CDR3 extends over 14 amino acids. CDR1 is LNHDA and CDR2 is SQIVND in the germline V gene (reference sequence). The CDR3 loop reads CASSLERGDLTQYF. The CDR3 DNA follows: TGTGCCAGTAGTCTGGAGCGGGGGGATTTGACCCAGTACTTC. Filled out from reference TRBV19 and TRBJ2-5, the complete variable domain reads DGGITQSPKYLFRKEGQNVTLSCEQNLNHDAMYWYRQDPGQGLRLIYYSQIVNDFQKGDIAEGYSVSREKKESFPLTVTSAQKNPTAFYLCASSLERGDLTQYFGPGTRLLVL.

The chain has TRBV5-6 and TRBJ1-5, with 8 positions matching TRBD1. Germline CDR1 is SGHDT and CDR2 is YYEEEE. The trim removed 1 base at V and 5 bases at J, leaving 14 bases unmatched. The CDR3 totals 18 residues. The CDR3: CASSLFPRSQGADQPQHF. CDR3 DNA sequence: TGTGCCAGCAGCTTGTTCCCCCGTTCCCAGGGGGCCGATCAGCCCCAGCATTTT.

The rearrangement links TRBV2 to TRBJ2-7; the match to TRBD2 covers 9 bases. The junction had 11 bases not matched to a gene; V was cut back by 5 bases and J by 6 bases. Germline CDR1 reads SNHLY; CDR2 reads FYNNEI. The CDR3 sequence is 15 residues long. Written as DNA, the CDR3 is TGTGCCAGCAGTAGACTGCTAGCGGGACAGCGCGAGCAGTACTTC. Its translation is CASSRLLAGQREQYF.

The chain uses TRBV28 and TRBJ1-6, with unresolved D. The CDR3 is 14 residues long. The V and J ends lost 5 bases and 7 bases respectively, with 12 bases between them. CDR1 is MDHEN and CDR2 is SYDVKM in the germline V gene. CDR3: CASSPRGSNSPLHF. The CDR3 DNA reads TGTGCCAGCAGTCCGCGCGGGTCCAATTCACCCCTCCACTTT.

This chain links TRBV19 with TRBJ2-2; a possible D gene is TRBD2 (6 bases). The CDR3 runs to 14 residues. V was shortened by 3 bases and J by 4 bases, with 9 bases between the two germline ends. CDR1 and CDR2 (germline): LNHDA, SQIVND (reference sequence). CDR3 loop: CASSIGGLTGELFF. CDR3 bases: TGTGCCAGTAGTATCGGAGGGCTCACCGGGGAGCTGTTTTTT.

The V gene is TRBV19, the J gene TRBJ2-7; no clear D gene. The CDR3 consists of 15 residues. Per the germline V gene, CDR1 is LNHDA and CDR2 is SQIVND (reference sequence). V lost 3 bases and J lost 0, with 12 bases in between. CDR3 residues: CASSIGAVSSYEQYF. The CDR3 DNA sequence: TGTGCCAGTAGTATCGGTGCGGTAAGCTCCTACGAGCAGTACTTC.

To note about this clone: Other DNA sequences in the sample encode the same CDR3. This chain connects TRBV5-1 to TRBJ2-5, with unresolved D. This CDR3 region has 14 residues. The V end was cut by 0 bases, the J end by 0 bases, with 6 bases between. Germline loops: CDR1 SGHRS, CDR2 YFSETQ. CDR3 sequence: CASSLALDQETQYF. In DNA form, the CDR3 reads TGCGCCAGCAGCTTGGCCTTAGACCAAGAGACCCAGTACTTC.

The rearrangement uses TRBV13 and TRBJ2-7; 10 bases are shared with TRBD1. The CDR3 consists of 13 residues. Germline CDR1 and CDR2: PRHDT and FYEKMQ (reference sequence). V gave up 5 bases and J gave up 3 bases; unmatched junction bases: 1. The CDR3 protein is CASSRTGGYEQYF. The CDR3, as DNA: TGTGCCAGCAGCCGGACAGGGGGCTACGAGCAGTACTTC.

The chain employs TRBV27 and TRBJ1-1; 10 bases are a match to TRBD1. Trimming took 8 bases from V and 3 from J; bases not matched to a gene: 21. The CDR3 loop spans 19 amino acids. CDR1 MNHEY and CDR2 SMNVEV come from the germline V gene (reference sequence). The CDR3 loop reads CASYTRQGAGIRGYTEAFF. The CDR3 DNA sequence: TGTGCCAGCTATACCAGACAGGGGGCGGGTATTCGGGGGTACACTGAAGCTTTCTTT.

The chain joins TRBV19 to TRBJ2-2; TRBD2 aligns across 10 bases. CDR3 length: 15 amino acids. J was trimmed by 4 bases and V by 6 bases; bases with no gene match: 5. Germline V gene data show CDR1 as LNHDA and CDR2 as SQIVND (reference sequence). The CDR3 sequence: CASRGAGGGTGELFF. The CDR3 coding sequence is TGTGCCAGTAGGGGAGCGGGGGGGGGCACCGGGGAGCTGTTTTTT.

V is TRBV12-5 and J is TRBJ1-1, with 9 bases lining up with TRBD1. The CDR3 extends over 15 amino acids. Germline V gives CDR1 LGHNT, CDR2 FRNRAP. V dropped 6 bases and J dropped 1; count of bases not matched to a gene: 6. The CDR3, as DNA: TGTGCTAGTGGCCGCAAACAGGGGGCGAACACTGAAGCTTTCTTT. Translation gives CASGRKQGANTEAFF.

This chain joins TRBV9 and TRBJ2-7; possible D gene TRBD1, 5 bases. The CDR3 extends over 15 amino acids. Trimming cost V 0 bases and J 2 bases, with 12 bases left between them. Germline V gene sequence: CDR1 SGDLS, CDR2 YYNGEE. The CDR3 nucleotides read TGTGCCAGCAGCGTAGATCTGGAGACAGCCTACGAGCAGTACTTC. This gives the protein CASSVDLETAYEQYF.

The CDR3 spells CASSNTGTLSYEQYF. In nucleotides, the CDR3 is TGTGCCAGCAGTAATACCGGGACTCTTTCCTACGAGCAGTACTTC. This chain links TRBV28 with TRBJ2-7, with a weak D call TRBD2 (6 bases). Germline lookup yields CDR1 MDHEN and CDR2 SYDVKM. The germline V and J ends were trimmed by 5 bases and 1 base, with 15 bases remaining between them. The CDR3 is 15 amino acids.

The V and J genes are TRBV21-1 and TRBJ1-5. TRBV21-1 is shown as a pseudogene. This CDR3 is built from 13 residues. CDR3 nucleotide sequence: TGTGCCAGCAGCAGTCGGCGGATCCAGCCCCAGCATTTT. Amino acids: CASSSRRIQPQHF.

The J gene is TRBJ2-5, the V gene TRBV6-5; D may be TRBD1 (5 bases). The germline gives CDR1 MNHEY, CDR2 SVGAGI. V was clipped by 6 bases and J by 7 bases, with 18 bases between them. The CDR3 extends over 14 amino acids. The DNA of the CDR3 is TGTGCCAGCAGCCCCCAGGGTTTTGTCGGGACCCAGTACTTC. This encodes CASSPQGFVGTQYF.

In its sample, this clone was seen a few times. V gene TRBV7-9 combines with J gene TRBJ1-1; D gene uncertain. V was cut by 2 bases and J by 2 bases, with 12 bases left in between. The germline V gene has CDR1 SEHNR and CDR2 FQNEAQ (reference sequence). The CDR3 spans 15 residues. This CDR3 is CASSLSAGTNTEAFF. CDR3 in DNA: TGTGCCAGCAGCTTATCGGCGGGCACCAACACTGAAGCTTTCTTT.

The J gene is TRBJ2-1, the V gene TRBV29-1; 7 bases agree with TRBD1. Germline values: CDR1 SQVTM, CDR2 ANQGSEA. V gave up 1 base and J gave up 4 bases; unmatched junction bases: 22. This CDR3 spans 20 amino acids. CDR3 sequence reads: CSVEAPRDSRPLSVYNEQFF. CDR3 nucleotides: TGCAGCGTTGAAGCCCCTCGGGACAGCCGTCCATTATCTGTATACAATGAGCAGTTCTTC.

The V gene is TRBV19, the J gene TRBJ2-7; 10 nucleotides line up with TRBD1. The ends lost 7 bases at V and 4 bases at J; junction bases unmatched: 7. The CDR3 is 14 residues long. CDR1 and CDR2 from the germline V gene are LNHDA and SQIVND (reference sequence). CDR3 sequence: CASTPTGGIYEQYF. The CDR3 region has the DNA TGTGCCAGTACCCCGACAGGGGGCATTTACGAGCAGTACTTC.

The rearrangement joins TRBV4-1 to TRBJ2-7; 13 bases agree with TRBD2. J gave up 2 bases and V 3 bases, and 1 base lay outside the gene matches. The CDR3 has 15 amino acids. Looked up from germline, CDR1 is MGHRA and CDR2 is YSYEKL. CDR3 sequence: CASSHGLAGAYEQYF. The CDR3, as DNA: TGCGCCAGCAGCCACGGACTAGCGGGAGCCTACGAGCAGTACTTC.

The genes are TRBV2 and TRBJ2-1; possible D gene TRBD2, 6 bases. The CDR3 consists of 14 residues. Trimming shortened V by 3 bases and J by 6 bases, and 12 bases separated the two germline ends. The germline V gene encodes CDR1 SNHLY and CDR2 FYNNEI. CDR3 DNA sequence: TGTGCCAGCAGTGACCCGGCGGGGAGCAATGAGCAGTTCTTC. Amino acids: CASSDPAGSNEQFF.

The chain combines TRBV10-2 with TRBJ2-3; 11 bases align to TRBD2. The V and J ends lost 1 base and 1 base, in that order; junction bases with no gene match: 4. Per the germline V gene, CDR1 is WSHSY and CDR2 is SAAADI. CDR3 length: 17 amino acids. CDR3 amino acids: CASSEWGLADRTDTQYF. CDR3 DNA: TGCGCCAGCAGTGAGTGGGGACTAGCGGACCGCACAGATACGCAGTATTTT.

This clone was seen a single time. The V gene is TRBV4-1, the J gene TRBJ2-7, with D hard to call. Germline V gene sequence: CDR1 MGHRA, CDR2 YSYEKL. V shed 1 base and J shed 7 bases, with 8 bases lying between them. The CDR3 totals 12 residues. CDR3 coding DNA: TGCGCCAGCAGCCAAGGAGATTGGGAGCAGTACTTC. Protein product: CASSQGDWEQYF.

The chain links TRBV7-8 to TRBJ2-7; D is perhaps TRBD2 (6 bases). Germline V gene lookup returns CDR1 SGHVS and CDR2 FQNEAQ. The CDR3 has 12 residues. Trimming removed 5 bases from V and 10 bases from J, with 15 bases in between. CDR3 DNA sequence: TGTGCCAGCAGCACTATAGCGGTACAACAGTACTTC. This sequence encodes CASSTIAVQQYF.

This chain joins TRBV19 and TRBJ2-5, with D possibly TRBD1 on 6 matching bases. The DNA end favors TRBJ2-7, so the J call may be wrong. The CDR3 spans 15 residues. The V gene's germline CDR1 is LNHDA and CDR2 SQIVND (reference sequence). The CDR3 DNA is TGTGCCAGTAGTATATCCCGGGACACTACCTACGAGCAGTACTTC. Translation: CASSISRDTTYEQYF.

This clone was counted only a few times. CDR3 loop: CSAKYGLYEQYF. CDR3 sequence (DNA): TGCAGCGCTAAATACGGACTCTACGAGCAGTACTTC. This chain links TRBV29-1 with TRBJ2-7; a weak D match, TRBD2 (5 bases). Between the trimmed V and J ends, which lost 7 bases and 3 bases, there was a span of 13 bases. In germline, CDR1 is SQVTM, CDR2 ANQGSEA. There are 12 residues in the CDR3.